Presented here are 24 T cell receptor beta chains from one specimen sequenced in a study of immune characteristics of hereditary and idiopathic chronic pancreatitis. Assay used: immunoSEQ multiplex PCR; TCRdb lists only in-frame clones, some missing. The data show just over 2,000 clones, around four fifths seen once. Total pancreatectomy with islet autotransplantation was the source of the chronic pancreatitis pancreas tissue. The sample was pancreas tissue with idiopathic chronic pancreatitis. The receptors were gathered from a human donor with chronic pancreatitis.

J is TRBJ2-1 and V is TRBV10-3; D might be TRBD2 (5 bases). The CDR3 runs 14 residues. Trimming took off 4 bases at V and 3 bases at J, with 10 bases between the two ends. Germline values: CDR1 ENHRY, CDR2 SYGVKD. CDR3 region: CAISGDGVYNEQFF. The CDR3 bases are TGTGCCATCAGTGGAGACGGGGTCTACAATGAGCAGTTCTTC.

The chain combines TRBV30 with TRBJ2-7; 7 bases match TRBD2. After removal of 5 bases from V and 2 bases from J, the junction contained 9 bases not matched to a gene. Germline assignment: CDR1 GTSNPN and CDR2 SVGIG (reference sequence). The CDR3 runs 14 residues. In DNA form, the CDR3 reads TGTGCCTGGGGACATGGGGGGGTACCCTACGAGCAGTACTTC. It specifies CAWGHGGVPYEQYF.

This clone showed up just once. The rearrangement uses TRBV15 and TRBJ2-5; 10 nucleotides agree with TRBD2. Germline assignment: CDR1 LNHNV and CDR2 YYDKDF (reference sequence). V lost 5 bases, J lost 1 base, and 4 bases stayed unmatched. There are 15 residues in the CDR3. The CDR3 nucleotides read TGTGCCACCAGCGTACTAGCGGGGACCCAAGAGACCCAGTACTTC. This encodes CATSVLAGTQETQYF.

This clone was found once. The gene calls are TRBV28 and TRBJ1-1; 7 nucleotides align to TRBD1. Germline V gives CDR1 MDHEN, CDR2 SYDVKM. The CDR3 is made up of 14 amino acids. V dropped 5 bases and J dropped 6; count of bases not matched to a gene: 9. The DNA for the CDR3 is TGTGCCAGCAGTCTAGAAGACAGGGACGCTGAAGCTTTCTTT. Amino acid sequence: CASSLEDRDAEAFF.

This clone was seen only once. The chain has TRBV15 and TRBJ2-1; D might be TRBD1 or TRBD2, each matching 5 bases. Trimming pared 0 bases from V and 8 bases from J, leaving 11 bases between. The CDR3 loop spans 14 amino acids. Germline loops: CDR1 LNHNV, CDR2 YYDKDF (reference sequence). The CDR3 DNA reads as TGTGCCACCAGCAGAGAAGAGGGGATGGATGAGCAGTTCTTC. It specifies CATSREEGMDEQFF.

V is TRBV9 and J is TRBJ2-2; TRBD2 aligns across 10 bases. Per the germline V gene, CDR1 is SGDLS and CDR2 is YYNGEE. The CDR3 extends over 17 amino acids. V shed 0 bases and J 4 bases; nucleotides not matched to a gene: 6. Written as DNA, the CDR3 is TGTGCCAGCAGCGTAGATTCTAGCGGGGGAACCACCGGGGAGCTGTTTTTT. Translated: CASSVDSSGGTTGELFF.

The chain is built from TRBV28 and TRBJ1-1; no clear D. V was pared by 8 bases and J by 0 bases, with 7 bases between. This CDR3 has 12 amino acids. Germline CDR1 and CDR2: MDHEN and SYDVKM. CDR3 residues: CASGQMNTEAFF. DNA of the CDR3: TGTGCCAGCGGGCAGATGAACACTGAAGCTTTCTTT. Full variable domain (remainder filled in from reference TRBV28 and TRBJ1-1): DVKVTQSSRYLVKRTGEKVFLECVQDMDHENMFWYRQDPGLGLRLIYFSYDVKMKEKGDIPEGYSVSREKKERFSLILESASTNQTSMYLCASGQMNTEAFFGQGTRLTVV.

The gene calls are TRBV5-1 and TRBJ2-7, with TRBD1 matching 9 bases. This CDR3 spans 14 amino acids. Germline V lookup: CDR1 SGHRS, CDR2 YFSETQ. The trim removed 4 bases at V and 4 bases at J, leaving 6 bases unmatched. The CDR3 nucleotides read TGCGCCAGCAGCGCCGCGGGACAGGGATACGAGCAGTACTTC. Encoded protein: CASSAAGQGYEQYF.

Only a few counts were recorded for this clone. The CDR3 spells CASSGQGAQAYNEQFF. The CDR3 coding sequence is TGTGCCAGCAGCGGACAGGGGGCGCAGGCCTACAATGAGCAGTTCTTC. The rearrangement joins TRBV5-6 to TRBJ2-1; 11 nucleotides align to TRBD1. J gave up 2 bases and V 4 bases, and 5 bases lay outside the gene matches. The CDR3 has 16 residues. Germline V lookup: CDR1 SGHDT, CDR2 YYEEEE.

The J gene is TRBJ2-3, the V gene TRBV29-1; D possibly corresponds to TRBD2 (5 bases). This CDR3 has 16 residues. V was shortened by 3 bases and J by 2 bases, with 18 bases between the two germline ends. CDR1 and CDR2 (germline): SQVTM, ANQGSEA. Written as DNA, the CDR3 is TGCAGCGTTGACGGTACCCAGAGGAGGCCCACAGATACGCAGTATTTT. Residues: CSVDGTQRRPTDTQYF.

This clone was seen more than once but under ten times. CDR3 sequence reads: CASSLAGAGAYEQYF. CDR3 nucleotide sequence: TGTGCCAGCAGCTTGGCCGGGGCGGGGGCCTACGAGCAGTACTTC. The chain is built from TRBV5-6 and TRBJ2-7, with TRBD2 matching over 7 bases. CDR3 length equals 15 residues. Germline CDR1 reads SGHDT; CDR2 reads YYEEEE. V dropped 0 bases and J dropped 2; count of bases not matched to a gene: 5.

The rearrangement uses TRBV7-2 and TRBJ2-2; D gene unclear. The CDR3 totals 17 residues. From germline, CDR1 is SGHTA and CDR2 FQGNSA. Trimming took 1 base from V and 5 from J, leaving 17 bases between them. In DNA form, the CDR3 reads TGTGCCAGCAGCTTAGTGTCAGACATGAGTAGTACCGGGGAGCTGTTTTTT. Translated, it gives CASSLVSDMSSTGELFF.

By share of the sample, this clone is large (0.1 to 1%). J is TRBJ2-1 and V is TRBV7-8; TRBD1 is a possible D gene (5 bases). The CDR3 contains 15 residues. Trimming shortened V by 6 bases and J by 6 bases, and 18 bases separated the two germline ends. The germline gives CDR1 SGHVS, CDR2 FQNEAQ. CDR3 region: CASRPGLGLSNEQFF. In nucleotides, the CDR3 is TGTGCCAGCAGACCAGGGTTGGGGTTGAGCAATGAGCAGTTCTTC.

J is TRBJ1-1 and V is TRBV27; D is ambiguous. The germline V gene has CDR1 MNHEY and CDR2 SMNVEV (reference sequence). The CDR3 totals 13 residues. The V end lost 6 bases, the J end lost 2 bases, and 10 bases lay between the germline ends. CDR3 in amino acids: CASRRTRNTEAFF. The CDR3, as DNA: TGTGCCAGCAGACGGACTCGCAACACTGAAGCTTTCTTT.

This chain links TRBV7-3 with TRBJ2-3; possibly TRBD2 for D (5 bases). CDR1 is SGHTA, CDR2 FQGTGA, per germline. Between the trimmed V and J ends, which lost 3 bases and 2 bases, there was a span of 12 bases. There are 15 residues in the CDR3. Here the CDR3 DNA reads TGTGCCAGCAGCTTCTGGGGAGAACTCACAGATACGCAGTATTTT. Its translation is CASSFWGELTDTQYF.

In this sample, this clone turned up a few times. V is TRBV6-4 and J is TRBJ2-2, with D unclear. This CDR3 is built from 13 residues. With 2 bases removed from V and 3 bases from J, the gap between germline ends came to 4 bases. CDR1 is MRHNA and CDR2 is SNTAGT in the germline V gene. The CDR3, as DNA: TGTGCCAGCAGTGACGCCGACACCGGGGAGCTGTTTTTT. Its protein product is CASSDADTGELFF.

The chain has TRBV25-1 and TRBJ1-2; 12 bases fit TRBD1. The CDR3 runs to 15 residues. The V gene's germline CDR1 is MGHDK and CDR2 SYGVNS. Germline trimming cut 6 bases from V and 8 bases from J; bases unmatched to any gene: 10. DNA for the CDR3: TGTGCCAGCAGGGAAACGGGACAGGGGGCCTGGGGCTACACCTTC. It translates to CASRETGQGAWGYTF.

The rearrangement joins TRBV7-9 to TRBJ2-7; D might be TRBD2 (5 bases). V lost 1 base to trimming and J lost 5 bases, with 12 bases between them. There are 14 residues in the CDR3. Germline CDR1 SEHNR, CDR2 FQNEAQ (reference sequence). CDR3 nucleotides: TGTGCCAGCAGCTTAGAAGGAGGTGGCCACGAGCAGTACTTC. The encoded protein is CASSLEGGGHEQYF.

The V gene is TRBV3-1 (or the pseudogene TRBV3-2), the J gene TRBJ2-7; D possibly corresponds to TRBD2 (6 bases). CDR3 length: 14 residues. V was cut by 3 bases and J by 4 bases, with 13 bases left in between. The germline gives CDR1 LGHDT, CDR2 YNNKEL (reference sequence). The CDR3 loop is CASSHGTGRYEQYF. In DNA form, the CDR3 reads TGTGCCAGCAGCCACGGGACGGGGAGGTACGAGCAGTACTTC.

The chain carries TRBV28 and TRBJ2-2; 8 bases are shared with TRBD2. Germline assignment: CDR1 MDHEN and CDR2 SYDVKM. Losses at the gene ends were 5 bases for V and 5 bases for J; bases not matched to a gene: 4. The CDR3 runs 14 residues. The CDR3 protein is CASSQTSATGELFF. CDR3 nucleotides: TGTGCCAGCAGTCAGACTAGCGCGACCGGGGAGCTGTTTTTT. The whole variable domain, remainder taken from reference TRBV28 and TRBJ2-2, is DVKVTQSSRYLVKRTGEKVFLECVQDMDHENMFWYRQDPGLGLRLIYFSYDVKMKEKGDIPEGYSVSREKKERFSLILESASTNQTSMYLCASSQTSATGELFFGEGSRLTVL.

This sequence joins TRBV7-2 and TRBJ2-7; D not certain. The DNA matches TRBJ2-1 better at its end, which makes the J call doubtful. The germline CDR1 and CDR2 sequences are SGHTA and FQGNSA. This CDR3 comprises 13 residues. CDR3 loop: CASSLGLGTEQFF. CDR3 DNA sequence: TGTGCCAGCAGCTTAGGTTTAGGTACTGAGCAGTTCTTC.

V usage is TRBV7-3 and J usage is TRBJ2-2; D uncertain. The CDR3 covers 14 residues. Per the germline V gene, CDR1 is SGHTA and CDR2 is FQGTGA. V was trimmed by 5 bases and J by 1 base, leaving 8 bases between them. DNA of the CDR3: TGTGCCAGCAGCCCGTACAGGAACACCGGGGAGCTGTTTTTT. The encoded protein is CASSPYRNTGELFF. Drawing the rest from reference TRBV7-3 and TRBJ2-2, the complete variable domain is GAGVSQTPSNKVTEKGKYVELRCDPISGHTALYWYRQSLGQGPEFLIYFQGTGAADDSGLPNDRFFAVRPEGSVSTLKIQRTERGDSAVYLCASSPYRNTGELFFGEGSRLTVL.

The V gene is TRBV5-6, the J gene TRBJ1-1, with D unresolved. The V gene's germline CDR1 is SGHDT and CDR2 YYEEEE. V was pared by 4 bases and J by 1 base, with 11 bases between. The CDR3 consists of 14 residues. The CDR3 sequence: CASSVEDWNTEAFF. The CDR3 region has the DNA TGTGCCAGCAGCGTTGAAGACTGGAACACTGAAGCTTTCTTT.

The CDR3 nucleotides read TGTGCCAGCAGCGGACAGGGGGCGGGGTACGAGGAGCAGTACTTC. It is translated as CASSGQGAGYEEQYF. The V gene is TRBV9, the J gene TRBJ2-7; TRBD1 matches 10 bases. V trimming: 3 bases; J trimming: 7 bases; junction bases outside the gene matches: 10. CDR1 is SGDLS and CDR2 is YYNGEE in the germline V gene. The CDR3 runs 15 residues.